These 28 T cell receptor beta chains came from one sample sequenced in a study of cytomegalovirus exposure and HLA in healthy donors. TCRdb's copy holds only in-frame clones and misses some; the assay was immunoSEQ multiplex PCR. The repertoire holds a few hundred thousand clones, with over 75% as singletons. The sequenced sample was PBMCs. The receptors derive from a young woman in good health and CMV-seronegative.

The chain couples TRBV5-1 to TRBJ2-2; TRBD2 aligns across 8 bases. The CDR3 has 15 amino acids. The V gene end was trimmed by 5 bases and the J gene end by 4 bases; junction bases not matched to a gene: 7. Germline CDR1 is SGHRS and CDR2 is YFSETQ. The CDR3 here is CASREREMITGELFF. CDR3 nucleotides: TGCGCCAGCAGAGAGCGGGAGATGATCACCGGGGAGCTGTTTTTT.

The table lists this clone with a count of one. V usage is TRBV5-1 and J usage is TRBJ2-5; 12 nucleotides line up with TRBD2. CDR1 is SGHRS, CDR2 YFSETQ, per germline. J was trimmed by 4 bases and V by 4 bases; bases with no gene match: 14. This CDR3 has 18 amino acids. CDR3 in amino acids: CASSGRLAGEADGETQYF. The CDR3 DNA reads TGCGCCAGCAGCGGGAGACTAGCGGGAGAGGCGGATGGAGAGACCCAGTACTTC.

This chain joins TRBV28 and TRBJ1-1; TRBD1 might be the D (5 bases). In germline, CDR1 is MDHEN, CDR2 SYDVKM. Between the trimmed V and J ends, which lost 6 bases and 8 bases, there was a span of 13 bases. The CDR3 sequence is 12 residues long. In nucleotides, the CDR3 is TGTGCCAGCAGCCTCCTGGAGGGGGAAGCTTTCTTT. Translation: CASSLLEGEAFF.

This chain uses TRBV2 with TRBJ2-3, with D possibly TRBD1 on 5 matching bases. Germline CDR1 and CDR2: SNHLY and FYNNEI. This CDR3 is 16 amino acids long. V was cut by 1 base and J by 0 bases, with 11 bases left in between. CDR3: CASSEGWAGSTDTQYF. The CDR3 bases are TGTGCCAGCAGTGAAGGGTGGGCAGGGAGCACAGATACGCAGTATTTT.

The CDR3 protein is CASSQDPAGGPMSTDTQYF. The CDR3 DNA reads as TGCGCCAGCAGCCAAGATCCAGCGGGAGGGCCGATGAGCACAGATACGCAGTATTTT. The gene calls are TRBV4-3 and TRBJ2-3, with 10 positions matching TRBD2. The V segment lost 0 bases and the J segment 0 bases; nucleotides outside the gene matches: 9. This CDR3 is built from 19 residues. Germline V CDR1 and CDR2: LGHNA, YSLEER.

This clone was counted between two and nine times. The chain couples TRBV23-1 to TRBJ2-2; no clear D gene. TRBV23-1 is treated as an ORF (open reading frame) with a function not yet certain. V lost 4 bases and J 4 bases, leaving 7 bases between the germline ends. This CDR3 is 13 amino acids long. CDR3 sequence (DNA): TGCGCCAGCAGTCGCTCGAGCACCGGGGAGCTGTTTTTT. Translating gives CASSRSSTGELFF.

This clone has a handful of counts. The chain uses TRBV4-1 and TRBJ1-5, with TRBD1 matching over 8 bases. Germline-derived CDR1 and CDR2 are MGHRA and YSYEKL. There are 17 residues in the CDR3. V was clipped by 1 base and J by 4 bases; unmatched bases: 9. The CDR3 DNA follows: TGCGCCAGCAGCCAAGGATTTGAGACAGGGGTAAATCAGCCCCAGCATTTT. This gives the protein CASSQGFETGVNQPQHF.

The V gene is TRBV5-6, the J gene TRBJ2-7; a possible D gene is TRBD1 (5 bases). Germline CDR1 and CDR2: SGHDT and YYEEEE. The CDR3 has 15 amino acids. The ends were cut back, 1 base at V and 2 bases at J, with 13 bases in the middle. CDR3 in DNA: TGTGCCAGCAGCTTGCAAGGGGCGGCGACCTACGAGCAGTACTTC. The encoded protein is CASSLQGAATYEQYF.

This clone was detected only a few times. The rearrangement joins TRBV9 to TRBJ1-1, with D hard to call. Germline V gives CDR1 SGDLS, CDR2 YYNGEE. This CDR3 is 13 amino acids long. The V and J ends lost 4 bases and 0 bases respectively, with 7 bases between them. CDR3 loop: CASSPHLNTEAFF. CDR3 nucleotide sequence: TGTGCCAGCAGCCCCCACTTGAACACTGAAGCTTTCTTT.

The rearrangement links TRBV10-1 to TRBJ1-1, with 8 bases fitting TRBD1. CDR1 is WNHNN and CDR2 is SYGVQD in the germline V gene (reference sequence). Trimming removed 8 bases from V and 4 bases from J; junction bases left unmatched: 6. The CDR3 totals 13 residues. The CDR3 loop reads CASQQGEGTEAFF. DNA for the CDR3: TGCGCCAGCCAACAGGGGGAAGGCACTGAAGCTTTCTTT.

This rearrangement joins TRBV28 to TRBJ2-5, with TRBD2 identical over 7 bases. The ends lost 8 bases at V and 5 bases at J; junction bases unmatched: 8. The CDR3 is 13 residues long. Germline CDR1 MDHEN, CDR2 SYDVKM. This CDR3 reads CASFPPGRETQYF. DNA for the CDR3: TGTGCCAGCTTTCCCCCCGGGAGGGAGACCCAGTACTTC.

The gene calls are TRBV5-1 and TRBJ2-2; the match to TRBD1 covers 9 bases. Trimming cost V 4 bases and J 7 bases; bases outside gene matches: 11. The CDR3 is 16 amino acids. Germline assignment: CDR1 SGHRS and CDR2 YFSETQ. Written as DNA, the CDR3 is TGCGCCAGCAGCCCCCCCCGGGACAGGGTTAGCGGGGAGCTGTTTTTT. Its translation is CASSPPRDRVSGELFF.

This chain uses TRBV7-6 with TRBJ2-7; TRBD1 is a possible D gene (6 bases). The ends were cut back, 1 base at V and 0 bases at J, with 10 bases in the middle. Per the germline V gene, CDR1 is SGHVS and CDR2 is FNYEAQ. CDR3 length: 15 amino acids. The CDR3, as DNA: TGTGCCAGCAGCTTAGGGACAGTTAGCTCCTACGAGCAGTACTTC. Amino acids: CASSLGTVSSYEQYF.

The sample holds one count of this clone. The J gene is TRBJ1-5, the V gene TRBV28, with 8 positions matching TRBD1. V dropped 4 bases and J dropped 6; count of bases not matched to a gene: 5. The CDR3 is 14 amino acids. Per the germline V gene, CDR1 is MDHEN and CDR2 is SYDVKM. Written as DNA, the CDR3 is TGTGCCAGCAGTTCAGGGGGCGTGAGTCAGCCCCAGCATTTT. The encoded protein is CASSSGGVSQPQHF. The variable domain in full, completed from reference TRBV28 and TRBJ1-5, reads DVKVTQSSRYLVKRTGEKVFLECVQDMDHENMFWYRQDPGLGLRLIYFSYDVKMKEKGDIPEGYSVSREKKERFSLILESASTNQTSMYLCASSSGGVSQPQHFGDGTRLSIL.

The chain is built from TRBV4-1 and TRBJ1-5; 7 bases fit TRBD1. V shed 1 base, J shed 0 bases, and the junction held 3 bases outside the gene matches. The CDR3 is made up of 16 amino acids. The germline CDR1 and CDR2 sequences are MGHRA and YSYEKL. The DNA of the CDR3 is TGCGCCAGCAGCCAAGTAGGGGGCTATAGCAATCAGCCCCAGCATTTT. This sequence encodes CASSQVGGYSNQPQHF.

This clone turned up a few times. The chain combines TRBV6-5 with TRBJ1-4; no clear D gene. With 4 bases removed from V and 2 bases from J, the gap between germline ends came to 8 bases. The length of the CDR3 is 14 residues. Per the germline V gene, CDR1 is MNHEY and CDR2 is SVGAGI. CDR3 amino acids: CASSFAGTNEKLFF. CDR3 sequence (DNA): TGTGCCAGCAGTTTCGCGGGTACTAATGAAAAACTGTTTTTT.

The J gene is TRBJ2-7, the V gene TRBV7-9; D unresolved. This CDR3 is built from 14 residues. Trimming took off 1 base at V and 1 base at J, with 8 bases between the two ends. The V gene's germline CDR1 is SEHNR and CDR2 FQNEAQ (reference sequence). The CDR3 nucleotides read TGTGCCAGCAGCTTAGTGGGCAGGTCCTACGAGCAGTACTTC. Amino acid sequence: CASSLVGRSYEQYF. Combining the CDR3 with reference TRBV7-9 and TRBJ2-7 gives the whole variable domain DTGVSQNPRHKITKRGQNVTFRCDPISEHNRLYWYRQTLGQGPEFLTYFQNEAQLEKSRLLSDRFSAERPKGSFSTLEIQRTEQGDSAMYLCASSLVGRSYEQYFGPGTRLTVT.

The genes are TRBV19 and TRBJ1-6, with TRBD1 identical over 8 bases. After removal of 9 bases from V and 7 bases from J, the junction contained 11 bases not matched to a gene. The CDR3 extends over 15 amino acids. Germline V gene data show CDR1 as LNHDA and CDR2 as SQIVND (reference sequence). For the CDR3, the DNA is TGTGCCAGCCGGGGACAGGCAAGTACCAATTCACCCCTCCACTTT. Its protein is CASRGQASTNSPLHF.

V gene TRBV27 combines with J gene TRBJ2-1; a weak D match, TRBD2 (5 bases). CDR1 is MNHEY and CDR2 is SMNVEV in the germline V gene (reference sequence). This CDR3 has 13 amino acids. The ends were cut back, 4 bases at V and 9 bases at J, with 13 bases in the middle. CDR3: CASSYQDWGEQFF. In DNA, the CDR3 is TGTGCCAGCAGTTATCAGGACTGGGGTGAGCAGTTCTTC.

The chain combines TRBV27 with TRBJ1-5; D gene unclear. The CDR3 loop spans 16 amino acids. The ends were cut back, 5 bases at V and 0 bases at J, with 14 bases in the middle. The germline CDR1 and CDR2 sequences are MNHEY and SMNVEV (reference sequence). The CDR3 sequence is CASSLLAANSNQPQHF. The CDR3, as DNA: TGTGCCAGCAGTCTTTTGGCGGCTAATAGCAATCAGCCCCAGCATTTT.

CDR3 loop: CASSRWDREETQYF. CDR3 in DNA: TGTGCCAGTAGTAGGTGGGACAGAGAAGAGACCCAGTACTTC. The rearrangement links TRBV19 to TRBJ2-5; 7 bases are a match to TRBD1. Trimming cost V 4 bases and J 3 bases; bases outside gene matches: 5. Germline CDR1 and CDR2: LNHDA and SQIVND (reference sequence). There are 14 residues in the CDR3.

In its sample, this clone was seen a few times. The chain uses TRBV2 and TRBJ1-1; 7 bases match TRBD1. With V trimmed by 6 bases and J by 5 bases, 9 bases remained unmatched. CDR1 SNHLY and CDR2 FYNNEI come from the germline V gene. The CDR3 runs 14 residues. CDR3 sequence: CASRSDRVLTEAFF. In nucleotides, the CDR3 is TGTGCCAGCAGATCCGACAGGGTTTTGACTGAAGCTTTCTTT.

The V call is TRBV5-6, the J call TRBJ2-2; 10 nucleotides line up with TRBD2. The ends lost 4 bases at V and 3 bases at J; junction bases unmatched: 9. In germline, CDR1 is SGHDT, CDR2 YYEEEE. The CDR3 is made up of 17 amino acids. The CDR3 coding sequence is TGTGCCAGCAGCGCGCAAACTAGCGGGACGTACACCGGGGAGCTGTTTTTT. Its protein product is CASSAQTSGTYTGELFF.

The chain couples TRBV25-1 to TRBJ1-5, with 7 bases identical to TRBD1. V was clipped by 1 base and J by 3 bases; unmatched bases: 6. Germline lookup yields CDR1 MGHDK and CDR2 SYGVNS. The CDR3 loop spans 16 amino acids. CDR3 amino acids: CASSESITGDNQPQHF. The CDR3 DNA sequence: TGTGCCAGCAGTGAATCAATTACAGGGGACAATCAGCCCCAGCATTTT. The whole variable domain, filled in from reference TRBV25-1 and TRBJ1-5, reads EADIYQTPRYLVIGTGKKITLECSQTMGHDKMYWYQQDPGMELHLIHYSYGVNSTEKGDLSSESTVSRIRTEHFPLTLESARPSHTSQYLCASSESITGDNQPQHFGDGTRLSIL.

This clone was seen more than once but under ten times. The rearrangement joins TRBV2 to TRBJ2-7; possible D gene TRBD2, 5 bases. V was cut by 4 bases and J by 2 bases, with 9 bases left in between. The CDR3 totals 13 residues. CDR1 and CDR2 (germline): SNHLY, FYNNEI. Here the CDR3 reads CASSVRRAYEQYF. The DNA of the CDR3 is TGTGCCAGCAGTGTCAGGCGGGCCTACGAGCAGTACTTC.

This clone was seen a few times. The J gene is TRBJ2-7, the V gene TRBV28; D is ambiguous. V was trimmed by 5 bases and J by 3 bases, leaving 14 bases between them. In germline, CDR1 is MDHEN, CDR2 SYDVKM. This CDR3 is built from 14 residues. The CDR3 DNA reads as TGTGCCAGCAGTATCGAATCACGGTTCTACGAGCAGTACTTC. This sequence encodes CASSIESRFYEQYF.

The J gene is TRBJ2-7, the V gene TRBV28; a weak D match, TRBD1 (6 bases). The CDR3 is 15 amino acids. Germline CDR1 reads MDHEN; CDR2 reads SYDVKM. V lost 3 bases and J 3 bases, leaving 15 bases between the germline ends. CDR3 nucleotides: TGTGCCAGCAGTTTCTTGACAGGTGACTACTACGAGCAGTACTTC. Encoded protein: CASSFLTGDYYEQYF. The full variable domain, with the rest looked up from reference TRBV28 and TRBJ2-7, is DVKVTQSSRYLVKRTGEKVFLECVQDMDHENMFWYRQDPGLGLRLIYFSYDVKMKEKGDIPEGYSVSREKKERFSLILESASTNQTSMYLCASSFLTGDYYEQYFGPGTRLTVT.

The V gene is TRBV15, the J gene TRBJ1-1, with 7 bases lining up with TRBD1. After removal of 0 bases from V and 13 bases from J, the junction contained 5 bases not matched to a gene. Germline V gene sequence: CDR1 LNHNV, CDR2 YYDKDF (reference sequence). The CDR3 is 12 amino acids. CDR3 nucleotides: TGTGCCACCAGCAGAGATCGCCAGGGGGGTTTCTTT. Its protein product is CATSRDRQGGFF.